These 20 T cell receptor beta chains came from one sample sequenced in a study of post-analysis software for immune sequencing data. Study-wide points: Relative to controls, patients had about five TRBV segments at higher frequency, with TRBV5-6, TRBV5-1 and TRBV20-1 among these.

Antigens for these TCRs are unknown. Unique molecular identifiers featured in each of the TCR beta cDNA libraries. TCRdb processed the PCR reads anew with MiXCR; each CDR3 protein has one entry. The data show hundreds of thousands of distinct CDR3 sequences, just over 35% seen once. Sequencing was carried out using blood. These receptors were collected from a girl between 5 and 17 years old with multiple sclerosis.

This clonotype was seen at least ten times. The chain carries TRBV7-3 and TRBJ2-1, with 12 nucleotides matching TRBD2. CDR1 and CDR2 from the germline V gene are SGHTA and FQGTGA. V gave up 4 bases and J gave up 1 base; unmatched junction bases: 2. The CDR3 covers 16 residues. The CDR3 spells CASSSLAGGSYNEQFF. The CDR3 bases are TGTGCCAGCAGCTCCCTAGCGGGAGGGTCCTACAATGAGCAGTTCTTC. The full variable domain, completed using reference TRBV7-3 and TRBJ2-1, is GAGVSQTPSNKVTEKGKYVELRCDPISGHTALYWYRQSLGQGPEFLIYFQGTGAADDSGLPNDRFFAVRPEGSVSTLKIQRTERGDSAVYLCASSSLAGGSYNEQFFGPGTRLTVL.

CDR3 sequence reads: CASSRLRDRGQALDTDTQYF. The CDR3 DNA reads as TGTGCCAGCTCACGTCTCCGGGACAGGGGACAAGCGTTGGACACAGATACGCAGTATTTT. The genes are TRBV18 and TRBJ2-3; 10 bases agree with TRBD1. The CDR3 is 20 residues long. The trim removed 4 bases at V and 2 bases at J, leaving 18 bases unmatched. Germline loops: CDR1 KGHSH, CDR2 LQKENI.

In this sample, this clonotype turned up many times. The J gene is TRBJ1-2, the V gene TRBV7-2; 10 bases agree with TRBD1. Germline trimming cut 5 bases from V and 2 bases from J; bases unmatched to any gene: 8. Germline lookup yields CDR1 SGHTA and CDR2 FQGNSA. This CDR3 region has 16 residues. CDR3 residues: CASSLRPGQGNYGYTF. The CDR3 DNA is TGTGCCAGCAGCCTAAGGCCGGGACAGGGGAACTATGGCTACACCTTC.

This clonotype was seen repeatedly, ten times or more. The chain links TRBV20-1 to TRBJ1-5, with D possibly being TRBD1 (6 bases). V shed 3 bases and J shed 4 bases, with 16 bases lying between them. CDR3 size: 15 residues. The germline CDR1 and CDR2 sequences are DFQATT and SNEGSKA (reference sequence). The CDR3 sequence: CSASSVLDSNQPQHF. The DNA of the CDR3 is TGCAGTGCTAGTTCTGTCTTGGACAGTAATCAGCCCCAGCATTTT.

The chain links TRBV7-2 to TRBJ2-1; unclear D gene. Germline CDR1 SGHTA, CDR2 FQGNSA. Trimming took 2 bases from V and 9 from J, leaving 8 bases between them. CDR3 size: 12 residues. CDR3 coding DNA: TGTGCCAGCAGCTTATTCAGGACTGAGCAGTTCTTC. Encoded protein: CASSLFRTEQFF.

Details on this clonotype: It may be a read error: a sequence one base away is much more abundant. The V gene is TRBV18, the J gene TRBJ2-1; 13 bases align to TRBD2. Unmatched junction bases numbered 6, after V lost 3 bases and J lost 1 base. CDR3 length: 18 amino acids. The germline V gene has CDR1 KGHSH and CDR2 LQKENI. In nucleotides, the CDR3 is TGTGCCAGCTCACCGCTACCGACTAGCGGGAGGTCCTACAATGAGCAGTTCTTC. Translated: CASSPLPTSGRSYNEQFF.

This clonotype was seen a few times. A much larger clone differs by one base, so this may be a read error. The chain has TRBV24-1 and TRBJ2-4; D may match TRBD1 or TRBD2 (7 bases each). Gene TRBJ2-5 matches the end of the DNA better, so the J call may be wrong. Germline assignment: CDR1 KGHDR and CDR2 SFDVKD. The CDR3 runs 13 residues. CDR3 sequence reads: CAARGGRQETQYF. The CDR3 DNA reads TGTGCCGCCAGGGGGGGGAGACAAGAGACCCAGTACTTC.

The J gene is TRBJ2-4, the V gene TRBV27; D gene ambiguous. Near its end, the DNA agrees better with TRBJ2-7, so the J call may be wrong. This CDR3 region has 14 residues. Germline V gives CDR1 MNHEY, CDR2 SMNVEV (reference sequence). CDR3 sequence (DNA): TGTGCCAGCAGCTTGTTTGCCCGTAAGGGCGAGCAGTACTTC. Its translation: CASSLFARKGEQYF.

This rearrangement joins TRBV12-3 or TRBV12-4 to TRBJ2-1; tentative D call: TRBD2 (5 bases). Trimming took off 3 bases at V and 12 bases at J, with 12 bases between the two ends. This CDR3 is built from 12 residues. The CDR3 reads CASSFLAGGQFF. The CDR3 DNA reads TGTGCCAGCAGTTTTCTTGCGGGTGGGCAGTTCTTC.

Remarks on this clonotype: This may be a read error, as it is one base from a much larger clone. The chain joins TRBV6-6 to TRBJ1-5, with D maybe TRBD1 (6 bases). The germline V and J ends were trimmed by 5 bases and 2 bases, with 13 bases remaining between them. CDR1 MNHNY and CDR2 SVGAGI come from the germline V gene (reference sequence). This CDR3 contains 15 residues. CDR3 protein: CASSRRGGGNQPQHF. The CDR3 DNA is TGTGCCAGCAGTCGACGGGGGGGCGGCAATCAGCCCCAGCATTTT.

This clonotype appeared a single time. A read error may explain this, as a much larger clone is one base away. The V and J genes are TRBV20-1 and TRBJ1-1; D remains ambiguous. Germline CDR1 reads DFQATT; CDR2 reads SNEGSKA (reference sequence). Trimming removed 0 bases at V and 6 bases at J, with 17 bases between. This CDR3 comprises 15 residues. The CDR3 region is CSARDPLAPAAEAFF. DNA of the CDR3: TGCAGTGCTAGAGACCCCTTGGCACCTGCCGCTGAAGCTTTCTTT.

This clonotype was seen ten or more times. The chain employs TRBV5-6 and TRBJ2-1; 9 nucleotides match TRBD2. CDR3 size: 16 residues. Per the germline V gene, CDR1 is SGHDT and CDR2 is YYEEEE. The trim removed 0 bases at V and 2 bases at J, leaving 3 bases unmatched. CDR3 residues: CASSLGGLATYNEQFF. The CDR3 DNA reads as TGTGCCAGCAGCTTGGGGGGACTAGCAACCTACAATGAGCAGTTCTTC.

As for this clonotype: Possible read error: a much larger clone is one base away. The V and J genes are TRBV18 and TRBJ2-5, with 14 bases matching TRBD2. The V and J ends lost 3 bases and 11 bases, in that order; junction bases with no gene match: 11. Per germline, CDR1 KGHSH and CDR2 LQKENI. CDR3 length: 16 amino acids. The CDR3 here is CASSPGTSGRANEQYF. DNA for the CDR3: TGTGCCAGCTCACCGGGGACTAGCGGGAGAGCGAATGAGCAGTACTTC.

The chain joins TRBV29-1 to TRBJ2-1; D remains unclear. V lost 7 bases and J 2 bases, leaving 18 bases between the germline ends. The CDR3 has 15 residues. The germline CDR1 and CDR2 sequences are SQVTM and ANQGSEA. In nucleotides, the CDR3 is TGCAGCGCCGCCGACGGCGGAACCCCCTACAATGAGCAGTTCTTC. Translated: CSAADGGTPYNEQFF.

This clonotype occurred a few times. V usage is TRBV30 and J usage is TRBJ2-7; the D call may be TRBD1 or TRBD2 (5 bases each). The V and J ends lost 5 bases and 3 bases respectively, with 14 bases between them. This CDR3 is 13 amino acids long. The germline CDR1 and CDR2 sequences are GTSNPN and SVGIG (reference sequence). The CDR3 DNA is TGTGCCTGGTCAAACGGGGACCTCTACGAGCAGTACTTC. This codes for CAWSNGDLYEQYF.

Note on this clonotype: This may be a read error: a much more frequent sequence differs by one nucleotide. The chain recombines TRBV7-2 with TRBJ2-5; the D gene could be TRBD1 or TRBD2 (6 bases each). The CDR3 totals 15 residues. The V end was cut by 4 bases, the J end by 5 bases, with 17 bases between. Germline V gene sequence: CDR1 SGHTA, CDR2 FQGNSA. For the CDR3, the DNA is TGTGCCAGCAGCTCGGGGGCGCATAGTCCGGAGACCCAGTACTTC. Translated: CASSSGAHSPETQYF.

This rearrangement joins TRBV28 to TRBJ2-5; D possibly corresponds to TRBD1 (6 bases). Germline values: CDR1 MDHEN, CDR2 SYDVKM. V gave up 6 bases and J gave up 1 base, with 12 bases separating them. The CDR3 consists of 14 residues. This CDR3 is CASRTQGPQETQYF. In nucleotides, the CDR3 is TGTGCCAGCAGGACACAGGGCCCCCAAGAGACCCAGTACTTC.

The CDR3 is CATSDSTGTGYNEQFF. CDR3 nucleotides: TGTGCCACCAGTGACTCGACAGGGACCGGGTACAATGAGCAGTTCTTC. This chain links TRBV24-1 with TRBJ2-1; 7 positions match TRBD1. This CDR3 comprises 16 residues. Germline V CDR1 and CDR2: KGHDR, SFDVKD. V shed 4 bases and J 4 bases; nucleotides not matched to a gene: 9.

This clonotype was recorded at least ten times. The chain recombines TRBV29-1 with TRBJ1-1; TRBD1 might be the D (5 bases). Germline V lookup: CDR1 SQVTM, CDR2 ANQGSEA. The CDR3 is made up of 14 amino acids. Trimming cost V 6 bases and J 1 base, with 15 bases left between them. The CDR3: CSVRSRGGNTEAFF. CDR3 nucleotides: TGCAGCGTCCGCTCTAGGGGCGGGAACACTGAAGCTTTCTTT.

This clonotype is termed medium-sized (0.01 to 0.1%). This chain uses TRBV5-5 with TRBJ2-4, with a weak D call TRBD2 (5 bases). Trimming took off 4 bases at V and 0 bases at J, with 14 bases between the two ends. CDR1 is SGHKS, CDR2 YYEKEE, per germline (reference sequence). The CDR3 is 16 residues long. The CDR3 spells CASSREMALAKNIQYF. The CDR3 coding sequence is TGTGCCAGCAGCAGGGAGATGGCGCTAGCCAAAAACATTCAGTACTTC.